The 24 T cell receptor beta chains below come from one sample, sequenced in a study of T cells after posttransplantation cyclophosphamide. The table came from immunoSEQ multiplex PCR; TCRdb's copy has only in-frame clones and leaves some out. Observed in the sample are some 50,000 clones, none of them singletons. Sequenced: PBMCs. All receptors derive from a man aged 35 to 55 in good health, CMV-negative, and a related stem cell transplant donor.

This clone was observed many times. This chain connects TRBV13 to TRBJ2-2; TRBD1 might be the D (6 bases). The CDR3 contains 15 residues. Trimming stripped 1 base from V and 1 base from J, with 7 bases between. Germline-derived CDR1 and CDR2 are PRHDT and FYEKMQ (reference sequence). The CDR3 DNA is TGTGCCAGCAGCTTAGACAGGGAGAACACCGGGGAGCTGTTTTTT. The encoded protein is CASSLDRENTGELFF.

This clone was picked up many times. V usage is TRBV19 and J usage is TRBJ2-7; 12 positions agree with TRBD2. J gave up 0 bases and V 10 bases, and 4 bases lay outside the gene matches. CDR1 and CDR2 (germline): LNHDA, SQIVND (reference sequence). This CDR3 region has 14 residues. The CDR3 nucleotides are TGTGCCACAGGACTAGCGGGGAGCTCCTACGAGCAGTACTTC. It codes for CATGLAGSSYEQYF.

This clone was counted ten times or more. The chain carries TRBV28 and TRBJ2-7, with D tentatively TRBD2 (6 bases). Germline V CDR1 and CDR2: MDHEN, SYDVKM. The V gene lost 3 bases and the J gene lost 3 bases, with 15 bases spanning the gap. The CDR3 runs 15 residues. CDR3 in amino acids: CASSFYGRGHYEQYF. CDR3 nucleotides: TGTGCCAGCAGTTTTTACGGGCGGGGTCACTACGAGCAGTACTTC. Combining the CDR3 with reference TRBV28 and TRBJ2-7 gives the whole variable domain DVKVTQSSRYLVKRTGEKVFLECVQDMDHENMFWYRQDPGLGLRLIYFSYDVKMKEKGDIPEGYSVSREKKERFSLILESASTNQTSMYLCASSFYGRGHYEQYFGPGTRLTVT.

In its sample, this clone was seen many times. This CDR3 reads CASSPSGGSGTGELFF. For the CDR3, the DNA is TGTGCCAGCAGCCCCTCAGGGGGATCAGGCACCGGGGAGCTGTTTTTT. The chain links TRBV7-6 to TRBJ2-2; 7 bases match TRBD1. There are 16 residues in the CDR3. The J segment lost 4 bases and the V segment lost 5 bases, leaving 10 bases of the junction unmatched. Germline V gene data show CDR1 as SGHVS and CDR2 as FNYEAQ.

The table lists this clone with many counts. The V gene is TRBV6-5, the J gene TRBJ2-2, with 10 bases fitting TRBD1. Unmatched junction bases numbered 4, after V lost 0 bases and J lost 6 bases. Germline loops: CDR1 MNHEY, CDR2 SVGAGI. CDR3 length: 16 residues. The CDR3 here is CASSYSTGGVPGELFF. The CDR3 region has the DNA TGTGCCAGCAGTTACTCGACAGGGGGCGTGCCCGGGGAGCTGTTTTTT.

This clone was seen many times. The chain employs TRBV27 and TRBJ1-1, with unresolved D. The CDR3 contains 19 residues. The germline gives CDR1 MNHEY, CDR2 SMNVEV (reference sequence). Trimming took off 1 base at V and 1 base at J, with 22 bases between the two ends. The CDR3 protein is CASSLYRGGGVIRNTEAFF. CDR3 in DNA: TGTGCCAGCAGTTTATACCGGGGAGGCGGTGTAATCCGGAACACTGAAGCTTTCTTT.

This clone was seen repeatedly, ten times or more. The same CDR3 can be traced to other DNA sequences in this sample. The rearrangement links TRBV5-6 to TRBJ1-1; D not certain. V was trimmed by 0 bases and J by 1 base, leaving 4 bases between them. The CDR3 length is 13 residues. Germline CDR1 and CDR2: SGHDT and YYEEEE. The CDR3 bases are TGTGCCAGCAGCTTGGCAGGGAACACTGAAGCTTTCTTT. It translates to CASSLAGNTEAFF.

This clone showed up many times. V is TRBV13 and J is TRBJ1-5, with 12 nucleotides matching TRBD1. The junction had 14 bases not matched to a gene; V was cut back by 4 bases and J by 7 bases. CDR1 is PRHDT and CDR2 is FYEKMQ in the germline V gene (reference sequence). The CDR3 length is 18 residues. The CDR3 spells CASSSNRDRGRRGQPQHF. In DNA, the CDR3 is TGTGCCAGCAGCTCGAACCGGGACAGGGGGCGTCGGGGACAGCCCCAGCATTTT.

This clone was observed at least ten times. The chain carries TRBV6-6 and TRBJ2-7; the D is unclear. The CDR3 consists of 14 residues. Germline CDR1 MNHNY, CDR2 SVGAGI (reference sequence). V lost 4 bases and J 4 bases, leaving 14 bases between the germline ends. The CDR3 nucleotides read TGTGCCAGCAGTTCCTCCGAGGTTGGGTACGAGCAGTACTTC. Residues: CASSSSEVGYEQYF.

This clone was detected ten times or more. The rearrangement uses TRBV28 and TRBJ2-4, with 13 bases aligning to TRBD2. V lost 6 bases, J lost 9 bases, and 11 bases stayed unmatched. CDR1 is MDHEN and CDR2 is SYDVKM in the germline V gene. The CDR3 spans 16 residues. This CDR3 is CASSTLAGGRVGIQYF. The CDR3 coding sequence is TGTGCCAGCAGCACACTAGCGGGAGGGCGGGTTGGCATTCAGTACTTC. The full variable domain, with the rest looked up from reference TRBV28 and TRBJ2-4, is DVKVTQSSRYLVKRTGEKVFLECVQDMDHENMFWYRQDPGLGLRLIYFSYDVKMKEKGDIPEGYSVSREKKERFSLILESASTNQTSMYLCASSTLAGGRVGIQYFGAGTRLSVL.

This clone appeared many times. The chain uses TRBV5-4 and TRBJ2-5; weak D call: TRBD2 (5 bases). Germline assignment: CDR1 SGHNT and CDR2 YYREEE (reference sequence). The CDR3 runs to 15 residues. Deletions cut 0 bases from V and 1 base from J, with 10 bases between. CDR3 loop: CASSLGRGSQETQYF. CDR3 nucleotide sequence: TGTGCCAGCAGCTTGGGTCGAGGGTCCCAAGAGACCCAGTACTTC.

The table lists this clone with many counts. The chain is built from TRBV28 and TRBJ1-1; 8 bases match TRBD1. The length of the CDR3 is 14 residues. The V gene end was trimmed by 5 bases and the J gene end by 10 bases; junction bases not matched to a gene: 12. The germline gives CDR1 MDHEN, CDR2 SYDVKM. The CDR3 loop reads CASSTPSDRVGAFF. The CDR3 DNA reads TGTGCCAGCAGTACCCCCTCGGACAGGGTAGGAGCTTTCTTT.

There are many counts of this clone. The rearrangement links TRBV29-1 to TRBJ2-1; TRBD2 matches at 9 bases. CDR1 and CDR2 (germline): SQVTM, ANQGSEA. The CDR3 is 14 residues long. V shed 6 bases and J 7 bases; nucleotides not matched to a gene: 10. CDR3 in amino acids: CSVGVLSGSNEQFF. The CDR3 DNA reads TGCAGCGTGGGGGTCCTTAGCGGGAGTAATGAGCAGTTCTTC.

This clone was seen ten or more times. The chain links TRBV27 to TRBJ2-3, with 10 bases fitting TRBD2. Germline CDR1 is MNHEY and CDR2 is SMNVEV (reference sequence). There are 19 residues in the CDR3. V was pared by 3 bases and J by 3 bases, with 15 bases of the junction left unmatched. The CDR3 DNA sequence: TGTGCCAGCAGTTTCATCCTACCCTTAACTAGCGGGAATACAGATACGCAGTATTTT. Its protein is CASSFILPLTSGNTDTQYF.

This clone was seen repeatedly, ten times or more. The J gene is TRBJ2-1, the V gene TRBV5-1; weak D call: TRBD1 (5 bases). Per the germline V gene, CDR1 is SGHRS and CDR2 is YFSETQ. The CDR3 runs to 12 residues. Trimming removed 4 bases from V and 8 bases from J, with 10 bases in between. As DNA, the CDR3 is TGCGCCAGCAGCAGGGGCCAGGATGAGCAGTTCTTC. Residues: CASSRGQDEQFF.

This clone was seen repeatedly, ten times or more. The chain employs TRBV29-1 and TRBJ2-7, with 7 bases identical to TRBD2. V was pared by 6 bases and J by 2 bases, with 10 bases of the junction left unmatched. Per germline, CDR1 SQVTM and CDR2 ANQGSEA. The CDR3 is made up of 14 amino acids. The CDR3 here is CSVSISGGTYEQYF. The CDR3 coding sequence is TGCAGCGTCAGTATCTCGGGAGGCACCTACGAGCAGTACTTC.

This clone was detected many times. This rearrangement joins TRBV9 to TRBJ1-1, with a weak D call TRBD1 (6 bases). Germline V gene data show CDR1 as SGDLS and CDR2 as YYNGEE. Trimming took 3 bases from V and 2 from J, leaving 14 bases between them. The CDR3 totals 15 residues. The CDR3 is CASSGPDSKNTEAFF. The CDR3 DNA reads as TGTGCCAGCAGCGGACCGGACAGCAAAAACACTGAAGCTTTCTTT.

The table lists this clone with many counts. The chain couples TRBV5-4 to TRBJ1-1; D gene uncertain. Germline V gene sequence: CDR1 SGHNT, CDR2 YYREEE (reference sequence). The CDR3 extends over 15 amino acids. Trimming removed 4 bases at V and 9 bases at J, with 22 bases between. CDR3 in amino acids: CASSTSTGSQIQAFF. The CDR3 nucleotides are TGTGCCAGCAGCACTTCTACCGGGTCTCAAATACAAGCTTTCTTT. The full variable domain, rest sourced from reference TRBV5-4 and TRBJ1-1, is ETGVTQSPTHLIKTRGQQVTLRCSSQSGHNTVSWYQQALGQGPQFIFQYYREEENGRGNFPPRFSGLQFPNYSSELNVNALELDDSALYLCASSTSTGSQIQAFFGQGTRLTVV.

This clone was recorded many times. The chain uses TRBV4-1 and TRBJ2-2; D perhaps matches TRBD2 (6 bases). Germline V CDR1 and CDR2: MGHRA, YSYEKL. Trimming took 1 base from V and 6 from J, leaving 12 bases between them. This CDR3 comprises 15 residues. CDR3 coding DNA: TGCGCCAGCAGCCAAGTGGGTTTAGCGGCCGGGGAGCTGTTTTTT. Its translation is CASSQVGLAAGELFF.

This clone was counted at least ten times. The rearrangement links TRBV21-1 to TRBJ1-1; the D segment call TRBD1 is taken from the table without a DNA check. TRBV21-1 is a pseudogene locus. The CDR3 runs to 17 residues. The CDR3 is CASSKERQGALKTEAFF. In DNA form, the CDR3 reads TGTGCCAGCAGCAAAGAGAGGCAGGGGGCTCTGAAAACTGAAGCTTTCTTT.

This clone was seen many times. This sequence joins TRBV15 and TRBJ2-1; D not resolved. Germline V gene lookup returns CDR1 LNHNV and CDR2 YYDKDF (reference sequence). The CDR3 is made up of 13 amino acids. V lost 0 bases, J lost 3 bases, and 3 bases lay in between. For the CDR3, the DNA is TGTGCCACCAGCAGAGAACTCTACAATGAGCAGTTCTTC. It translates to CATSRELYNEQFF.

In its sample, this clone was seen a few times. The rearrangement uses TRBV7-6 and TRBJ1-6, with D unresolved. V lost 1 base, J lost 6 bases, and 4 bases lay in between. This CDR3 spans 13 amino acids. Germline V gene lookup returns CDR1 SGHVS and CDR2 FNYEAQ. CDR3 nucleotides: TGTGCCAGCAGCTTAGATCGTAATTCACCCCTCCACTTT. This codes for CASSLDRNSPLHF.

There are many counts of this clone. V gene TRBV5-1 combines with J gene TRBJ2-1, with D unresolved. Trimming removed 4 bases from V and 4 bases from J, with 12 bases in between. The length of the CDR3 is 14 residues. CDR1 is SGHRS and CDR2 is YFSETQ in the germline V gene. CDR3 loop: CASSPDSGYNEQFF. CDR3 in DNA: TGCGCCAGCAGCCCCGACTCCGGATACAATGAGCAGTTCTTC. The complete variable domain, with remaining parts taken from reference TRBV5-1 and TRBJ2-1, reads KAGVTQTPRYLIKTRGQQVTLSCSPISGHRSVSWYQQTPGQGLQFLFEYFSETQRNKGNFPGRFSGRQFSNSRSEMNVSTLELGDSALYLCASSPDSGYNEQFFGPGTRLTVL.

This clone was recorded many times. The V and J genes are TRBV27 and TRBJ2-7, with D hard to call. The germline CDR1 and CDR2 sequences are MNHEY and SMNVEV (reference sequence). Trimming left V 0 bases short and J 2 bases short, with 5 bases between. The CDR3 is 13 residues long. The CDR3 coding sequence is TGTGCCAGCAGTTTATCTCTACCCTACGAGCAGTACTTC. Encoded protein: CASSLSLPYEQYF.